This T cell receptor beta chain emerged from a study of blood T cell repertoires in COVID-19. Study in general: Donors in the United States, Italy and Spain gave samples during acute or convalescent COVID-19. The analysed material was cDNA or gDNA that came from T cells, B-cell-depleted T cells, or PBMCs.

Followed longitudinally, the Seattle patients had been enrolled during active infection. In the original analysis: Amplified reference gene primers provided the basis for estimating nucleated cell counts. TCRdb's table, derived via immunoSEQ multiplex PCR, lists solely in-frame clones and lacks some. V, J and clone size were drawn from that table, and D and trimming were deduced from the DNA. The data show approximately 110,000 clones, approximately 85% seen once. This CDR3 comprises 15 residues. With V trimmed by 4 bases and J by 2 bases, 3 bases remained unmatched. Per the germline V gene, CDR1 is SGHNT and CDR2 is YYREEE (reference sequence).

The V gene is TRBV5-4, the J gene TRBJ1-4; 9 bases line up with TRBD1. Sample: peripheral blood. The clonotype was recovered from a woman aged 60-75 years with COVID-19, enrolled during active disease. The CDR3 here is CASSRTGETNEKLFF. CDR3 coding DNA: TGTGCCAGCAGCAGGACAGGGGAGACTAATGAAAAACTGTTTTTT.